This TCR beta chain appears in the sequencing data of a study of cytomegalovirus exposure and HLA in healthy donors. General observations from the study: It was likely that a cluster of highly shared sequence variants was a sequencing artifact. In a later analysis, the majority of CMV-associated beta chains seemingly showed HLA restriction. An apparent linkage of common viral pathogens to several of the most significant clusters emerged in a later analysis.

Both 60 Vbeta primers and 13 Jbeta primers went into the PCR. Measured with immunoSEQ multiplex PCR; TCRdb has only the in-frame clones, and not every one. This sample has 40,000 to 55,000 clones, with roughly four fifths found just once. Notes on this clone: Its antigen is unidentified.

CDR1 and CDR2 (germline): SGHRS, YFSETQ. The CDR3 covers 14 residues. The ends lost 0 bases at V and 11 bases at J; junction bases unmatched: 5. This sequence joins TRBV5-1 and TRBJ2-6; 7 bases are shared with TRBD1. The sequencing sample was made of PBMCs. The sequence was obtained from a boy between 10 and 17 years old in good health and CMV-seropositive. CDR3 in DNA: TGCGCCAGCAGCTTGGGACAGGGCCAGCACGTCCTGACTTTC. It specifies CASSLGQGQHVLTF.